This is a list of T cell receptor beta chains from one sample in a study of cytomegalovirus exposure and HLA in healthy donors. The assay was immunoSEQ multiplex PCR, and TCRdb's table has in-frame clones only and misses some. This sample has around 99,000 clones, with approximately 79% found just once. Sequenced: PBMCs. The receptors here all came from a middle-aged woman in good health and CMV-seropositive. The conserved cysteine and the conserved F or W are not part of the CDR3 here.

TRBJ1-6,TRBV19,ASSRDRENSPLH
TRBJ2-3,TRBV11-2,ASSRPGGGAADTQY
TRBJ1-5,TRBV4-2,ASSQETGGREPQH
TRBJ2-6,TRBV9,ASSVEGGPYSGANVLT
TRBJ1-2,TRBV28,ASTLGQTSYGYT
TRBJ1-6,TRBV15,ATSRDPSSYNSPLH
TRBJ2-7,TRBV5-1,ASSLDTEQY
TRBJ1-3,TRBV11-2,ASSSRDRTPGDTIY
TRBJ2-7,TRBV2,ASSQLKGGSYEQY
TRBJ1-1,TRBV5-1,ASTTQGANTEAF
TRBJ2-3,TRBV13,ASSFRQGAVYTDTQY
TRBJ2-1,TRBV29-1,SVVFQRIWHEQF
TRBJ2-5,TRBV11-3,ASSLTAGSDGQETQY
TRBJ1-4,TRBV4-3,ASSQGTGTGIRKLF
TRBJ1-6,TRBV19,ATKPGQGHNSPLH
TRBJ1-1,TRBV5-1,ASSPATLGRGNTEAF
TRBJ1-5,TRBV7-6,ASSLAVSPHGGFSNQPQH
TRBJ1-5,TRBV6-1,ASSGRGSNQPQH
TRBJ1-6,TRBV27,ASSLGRTINNSPLH
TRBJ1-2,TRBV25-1,ASSEAGSNYGYT
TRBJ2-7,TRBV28,ASRPGQATYEQY
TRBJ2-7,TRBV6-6,ASSYSGQTYEQY
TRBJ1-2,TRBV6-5,ASSYGDRFGRYT
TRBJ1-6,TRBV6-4,ASRRDSMYNSPLH
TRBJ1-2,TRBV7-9,ASSPGQGYGYT
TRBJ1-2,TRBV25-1,ASSEGGGYGYT
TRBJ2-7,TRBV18,ASSMTSGGTYEQY
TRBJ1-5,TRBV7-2,ASSIQGWGNQPQH
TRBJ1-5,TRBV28,ASSTGGREDQPQH
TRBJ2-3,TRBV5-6,ASSPGQGAGDTQY
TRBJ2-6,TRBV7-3,ASSAFPQGGANVLT
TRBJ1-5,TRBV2,ASRVTESNQPQH
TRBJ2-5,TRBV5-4,ASGRTGETQY
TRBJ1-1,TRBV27,ASSFGTGGSEAF
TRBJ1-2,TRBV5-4,ASSLSTGTRGYGYT
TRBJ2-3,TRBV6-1,ASSEDHAGVWDTQY
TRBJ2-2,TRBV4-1,ASSHQFGELF
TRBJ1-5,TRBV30,AWNPGGGQPQH
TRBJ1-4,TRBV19,ASTAQLATNEKLF
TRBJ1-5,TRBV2,ASRGYRADQPQH
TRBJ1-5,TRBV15,ATSRDARVGQPQH
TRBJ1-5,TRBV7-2,ASSRMSERSQH
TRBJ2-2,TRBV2,ASGSRGTGELF